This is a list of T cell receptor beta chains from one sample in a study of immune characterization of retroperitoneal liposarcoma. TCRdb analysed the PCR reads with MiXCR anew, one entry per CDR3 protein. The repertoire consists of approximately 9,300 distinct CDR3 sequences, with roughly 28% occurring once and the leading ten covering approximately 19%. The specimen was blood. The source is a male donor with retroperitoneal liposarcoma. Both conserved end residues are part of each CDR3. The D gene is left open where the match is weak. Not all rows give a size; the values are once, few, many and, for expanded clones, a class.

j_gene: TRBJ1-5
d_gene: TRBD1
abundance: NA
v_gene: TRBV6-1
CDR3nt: TGTGCCAGCAGTGCGTTCGGGACAGGGGCGAGCAATCAGCCCCAGCATTTT
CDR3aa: CASSAFGTGASNQPQHF

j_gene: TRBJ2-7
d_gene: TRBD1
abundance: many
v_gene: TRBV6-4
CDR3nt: TGTGCCAGTGGGACAGGGAGCGAGCAGTACTTC
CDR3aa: CASGTGSEQYF

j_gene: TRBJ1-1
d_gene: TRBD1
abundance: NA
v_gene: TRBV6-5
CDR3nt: TGTGCCAGCAGTTACGCGACAGGGGGGACTGAAGCTTTCTTT
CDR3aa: CASSYATGGTEAFF

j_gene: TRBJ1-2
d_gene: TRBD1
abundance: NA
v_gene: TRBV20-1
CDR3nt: TGCAGTGCCGGACAGGGCCGAATCTATGGCTACACCTTC
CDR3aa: CSAGQGRIYGYTF

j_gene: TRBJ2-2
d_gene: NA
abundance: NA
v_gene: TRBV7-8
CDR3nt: TGTGCCAGCAGCTTAAGGCTGTCCGGGGAGCTGTTTTTT
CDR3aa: CASSLRLSGELFF

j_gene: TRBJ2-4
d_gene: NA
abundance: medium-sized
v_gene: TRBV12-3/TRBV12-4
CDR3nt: TGTGCCAGCAGTCCCTGGGGGGGGCTGAACATTCAGTACTTC
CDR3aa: CASSPWGGLNIQYF

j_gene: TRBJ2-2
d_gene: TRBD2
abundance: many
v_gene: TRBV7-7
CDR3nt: TGTGCTAGCAGCCGGACTAGTATCACCGGGGAGCTGTTTTTT
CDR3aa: CASSRTSITGELFF

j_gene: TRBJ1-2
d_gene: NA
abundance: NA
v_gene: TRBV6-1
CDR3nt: TGTGCCAGCAGGCCCACAGAGAACTATGGCTACACCTTC
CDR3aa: CASRPTENYGYTF

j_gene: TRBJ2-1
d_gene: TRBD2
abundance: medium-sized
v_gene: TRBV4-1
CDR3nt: TGCGCCAGCAGCCAAGAAAGGCTAGCGGGGGGTCAGGAGACCCAGTTCTTC
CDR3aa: CASSQERLAGGQETQFF

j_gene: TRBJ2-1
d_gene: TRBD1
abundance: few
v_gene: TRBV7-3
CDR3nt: TGTGCCAGCAGCTTTGGGACAGCGGAGGCCGAGCAGTTCTTC
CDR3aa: CASSFGTAEAEQFF

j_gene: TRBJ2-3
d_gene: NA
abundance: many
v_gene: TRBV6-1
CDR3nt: TGTGCCAGCAGTGAAGTTGGCGGGGCCGATACGCAGTATTTT
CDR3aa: CASSEVGGADTQYF

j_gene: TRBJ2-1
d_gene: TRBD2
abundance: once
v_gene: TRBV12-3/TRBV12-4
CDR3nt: TGTGCCAGCACCACAGGACTAGCTTACAATGAGCAGTTCTTC
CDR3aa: CASTTGLAYNEQFF

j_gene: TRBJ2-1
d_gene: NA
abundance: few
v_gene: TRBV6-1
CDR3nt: TGTGCCAGCAGTGAATTGGGTAGAGGGGAGACCCAGTTCTTC
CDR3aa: CASSELGRGETQFF

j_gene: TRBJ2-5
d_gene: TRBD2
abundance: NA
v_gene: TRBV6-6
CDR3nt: TGTGCCAGCAGACCACGCCCGACTAGCGGGGGGCCGAACCAAGAGACCCAGTACTTC
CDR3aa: CASRPRPTSGGPNQETQYF

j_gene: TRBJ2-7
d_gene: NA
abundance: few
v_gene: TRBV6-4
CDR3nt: TGTGCCAGCATCTGCGACGGGCAGTACTTC
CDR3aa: CASICDGQYF

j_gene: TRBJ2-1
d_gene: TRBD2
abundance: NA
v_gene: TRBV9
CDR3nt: TGTGCCAGCAGCGTGCTAGCGGGGGGACCTTACAATGAGCAGTTCTTC
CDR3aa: CASSVLAGGPYNEQFF

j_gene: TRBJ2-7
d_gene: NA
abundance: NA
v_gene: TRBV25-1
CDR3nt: TGTGCCAGCAGTGAACGCACTACTAGTTACAATGAGCAGTACTTC
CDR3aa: CASSERTTSYNEQYF

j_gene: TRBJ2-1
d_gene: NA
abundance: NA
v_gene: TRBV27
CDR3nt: TGTGCCAGCAGTTTTGGGGGCGCCTACGAGCAGTTCTTC
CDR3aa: CASSFGGAYEQFF

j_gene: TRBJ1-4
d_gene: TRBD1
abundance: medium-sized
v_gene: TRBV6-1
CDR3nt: TGTGCCAGCAGTCCTCCGACAGGGAGGAGAAATGAAAAACTGTTTTTT
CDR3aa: CASSPPTGRRNEKLFF

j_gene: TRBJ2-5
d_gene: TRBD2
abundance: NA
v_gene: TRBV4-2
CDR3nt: TGTGCCAGCAGCCAAGACCTTAGCGGGGACTTTCGCGTGGAGACCCAGTACTTC
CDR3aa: CASSQDLSGDFRVETQYF

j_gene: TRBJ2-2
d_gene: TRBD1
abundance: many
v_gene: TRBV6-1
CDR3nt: TGTGCCAGCAGTTATAGGTTGGGCAGGGGGCCTGGCGGGGAGCTGTTTTTT
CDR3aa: CASSYRLGRGPGGELFF

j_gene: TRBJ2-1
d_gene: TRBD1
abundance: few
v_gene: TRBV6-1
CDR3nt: TGTGCCAGCGGACAGGGCTCCTACAATGAGCAGTTCTTC
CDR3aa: CASGQGSYNEQFF

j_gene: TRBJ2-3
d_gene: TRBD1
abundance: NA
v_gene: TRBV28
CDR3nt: TGTGCCAGCAGCGGGAACAGGGGCGCAGATACGCAGTATTTT
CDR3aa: CASSGNRGADTQYF

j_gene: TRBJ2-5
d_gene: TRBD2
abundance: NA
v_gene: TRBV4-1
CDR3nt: TGTGCCAGCAGCCAAGATGTTAGCGGGGGGGCCACGGTAGAGACCCAGTACTTC
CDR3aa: CASSQDVSGGATVETQYF

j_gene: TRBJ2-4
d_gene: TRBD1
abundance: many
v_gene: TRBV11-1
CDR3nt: TGTGCCAGCAGCCGGGGACAGATGGGCATTCAGTACTTC
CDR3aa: CASSRGQMGIQYF

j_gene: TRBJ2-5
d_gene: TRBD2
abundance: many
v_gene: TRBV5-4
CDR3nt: TGTGCCAGCAGCGTTCGGGGGGGAGAGACCCAGTACTTC
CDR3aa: CASSVRGGETQYF

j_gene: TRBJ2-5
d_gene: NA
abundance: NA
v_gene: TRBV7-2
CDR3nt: TGTGCCAGCAGCTTAGCTTCGCGACCCCAGTACTTC
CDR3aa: CASSLASRPQYF

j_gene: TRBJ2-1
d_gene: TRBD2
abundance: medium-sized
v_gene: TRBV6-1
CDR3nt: TGTGCCAGCAGTGAGGATAGCGGGGGGGCATACGAGCAGTTCTTC
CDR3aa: CASSEDSGGAYEQFF

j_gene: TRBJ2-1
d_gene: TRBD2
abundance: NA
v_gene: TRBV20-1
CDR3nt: TGCAGTGCTAAACTAGCGTCCCGTGAGCAGTTCTTC
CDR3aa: CSAKLASREQFF

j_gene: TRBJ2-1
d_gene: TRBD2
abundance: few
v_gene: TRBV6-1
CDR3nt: TGTGCCAGCAGTAGGGGGACTAGCGGGAAAAGCCCCAATGAGCAGTTCTTC
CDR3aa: CASSRGTSGKSPNEQFF

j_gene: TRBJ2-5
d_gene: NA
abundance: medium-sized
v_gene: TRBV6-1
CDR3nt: TGTGCCACTGCTCCCCGTCTCCTACAAGAGACCCAGTACTTC
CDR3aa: CATAPRLLQETQYF

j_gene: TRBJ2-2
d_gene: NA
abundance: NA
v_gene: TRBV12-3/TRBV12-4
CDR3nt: TGTGCCAGCAGTCTAACACGGGGAGTTGCCGGGGAGCTGTTTTTT
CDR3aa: CASSLTRGVAGELFF

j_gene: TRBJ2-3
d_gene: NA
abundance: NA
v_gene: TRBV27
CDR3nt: TGTGCCAGCAGAGAAGGGGTTAGGGGCACAGATACGCAGTATTTT
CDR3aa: CASREGVRGTDTQYF

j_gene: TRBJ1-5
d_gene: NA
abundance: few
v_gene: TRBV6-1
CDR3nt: TGTGCCAGCAGTGTGGCTCGTCGGGACCTAGGGAATCAGCCCCAGCATTTT
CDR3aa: CASSVARRDLGNQPQHF

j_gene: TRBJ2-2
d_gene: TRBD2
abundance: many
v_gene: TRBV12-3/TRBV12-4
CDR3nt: TGTGCCAGCAGTTTAGGGGGCGGGGGTACCGGGGAGCTGTTTTTT
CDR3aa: CASSLGGGGTGELFF

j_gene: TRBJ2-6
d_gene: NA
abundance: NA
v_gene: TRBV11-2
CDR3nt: TGTGCCAGCAGCTTCAGGGTCCGGAGCTCTGGGGCCAACGTCCTGACTTTC
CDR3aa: CASSFRVRSSGANVLTF

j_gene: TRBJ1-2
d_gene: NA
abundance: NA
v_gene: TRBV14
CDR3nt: TGTGCCAGCAGCCAAGCCAGCGGCTATGGCTACACCTTC
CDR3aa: CASSQASGYGYTF

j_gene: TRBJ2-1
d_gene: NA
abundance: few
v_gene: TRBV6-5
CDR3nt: TGTGCCAGCAATGAATCTCCACTAGCCCCACAAGAGACCCAGTTCTTC
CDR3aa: CASNESPLAPQETQFF

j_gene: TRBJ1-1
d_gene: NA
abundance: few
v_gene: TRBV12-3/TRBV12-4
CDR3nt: TGTGCCAGCAGCTCCCCGGAGGTCATGAACACTGAAGCTTTCTTT
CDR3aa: CASSSPEVMNTEAFF

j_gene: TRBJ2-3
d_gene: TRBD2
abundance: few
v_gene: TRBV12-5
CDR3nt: TGTGCTAGTGGTTTGGCCGGGGGGGCAAGCACAGATACGCAGTATTTT
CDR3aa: CASGLAGGASTDTQYF

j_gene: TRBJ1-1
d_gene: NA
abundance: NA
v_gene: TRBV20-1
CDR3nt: TGCAGTGCTAGCCCCACTGGGAGGACTGAAGCTTTCTTT
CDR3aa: CSASPTGRTEAFF

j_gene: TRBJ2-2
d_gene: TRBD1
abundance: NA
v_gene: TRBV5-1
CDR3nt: TGCGCCAGCAGCTTCAGGGGGCGCGCGGACACCGGGGAGCTGTTTTTT
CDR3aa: CASSFRGRADTGELFF

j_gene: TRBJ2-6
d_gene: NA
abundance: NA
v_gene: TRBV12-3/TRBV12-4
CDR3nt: TGTGCCAGCAGTGTACCTGGGGCCAACGTCCTGACTTTC
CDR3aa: CASSVPGANVLTF

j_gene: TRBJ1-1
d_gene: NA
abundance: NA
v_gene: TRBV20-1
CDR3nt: TGCAGTGCTAGAGAAGGGGTGGGTTGGAACACTGAAGCTTTCTTT
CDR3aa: CSAREGVGWNTEAFF

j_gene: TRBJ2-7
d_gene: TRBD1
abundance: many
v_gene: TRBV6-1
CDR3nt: TGTGCCAGCAGTTTCGGGACAGGTTTAGCCTACGAGCAGTACTTC
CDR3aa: CASSFGTGLAYEQYF

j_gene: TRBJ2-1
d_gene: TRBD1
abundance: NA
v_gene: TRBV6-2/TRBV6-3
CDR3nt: TGTGCCAGCATGGGCCCAAGGACAGGGCTTCCTGAGCAGTTCTTC
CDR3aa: CASMGPRTGLPEQFF

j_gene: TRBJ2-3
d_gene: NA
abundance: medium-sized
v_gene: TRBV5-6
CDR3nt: TGTGCCAGCAGCTTGTGGGGAGAGGGCACAGATACGCAGTATTTT
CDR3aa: CASSLWGEGTDTQYF

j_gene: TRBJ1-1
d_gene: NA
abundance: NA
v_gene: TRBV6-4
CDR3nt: TGTGCCAGCAGTGTGAGTCTCCAGACTGAAGCTTTCTTT
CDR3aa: CASSVSLQTEAFF

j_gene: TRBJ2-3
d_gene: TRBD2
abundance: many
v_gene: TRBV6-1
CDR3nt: TGTGCCAGCAGTGAAACTAGCGGGGGAAGTGATACGCAGTATTTT
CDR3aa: CASSETSGGSDTQYF

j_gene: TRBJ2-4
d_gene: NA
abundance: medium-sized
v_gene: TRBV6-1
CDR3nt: TGTGCCAGCAGTGACTTCGTCGGACAGAAAAACATTCAGTACTTC
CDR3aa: CASSDFVGQKNIQYF

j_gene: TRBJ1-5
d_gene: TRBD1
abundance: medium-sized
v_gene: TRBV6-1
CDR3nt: TGTGCCAGCAGTGAAGAGGGGGACAGGCCGAGGAGCAATCAGCCCCAGCATTTT
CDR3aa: CASSEEGDRPRSNQPQHF

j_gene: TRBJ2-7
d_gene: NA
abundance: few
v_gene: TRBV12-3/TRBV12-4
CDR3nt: TGTGCCAGCAGTTTAGCGGGACACGAGCAGTACTTC
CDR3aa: CASSLAGHEQYF

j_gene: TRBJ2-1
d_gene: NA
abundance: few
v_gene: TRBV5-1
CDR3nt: TGCGCCAGCAGCTTGGCGGGGGCCTACAATGAGCAGTTCTTC
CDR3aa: CASSLAGAYNEQFF

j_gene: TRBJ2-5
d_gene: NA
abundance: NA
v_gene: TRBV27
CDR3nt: TGTGCCAGCAGTATCACCGGACTGGTCGAGACCCAGTACTTC
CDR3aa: CASSITGLVETQYF

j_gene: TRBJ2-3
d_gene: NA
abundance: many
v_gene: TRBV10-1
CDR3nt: TGCGCCAGCAGTGAAAGTGGTCCGGTGTCCACAGATACGCAGTATTTT
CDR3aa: CASSESGPVSTDTQYF

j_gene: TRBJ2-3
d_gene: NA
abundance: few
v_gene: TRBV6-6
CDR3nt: TGTGCCAGCAGTCCCGTGCCAGATACGCAGTATTTT
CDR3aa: CASSPVPDTQYF

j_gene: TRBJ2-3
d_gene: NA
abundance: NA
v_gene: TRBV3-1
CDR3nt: TGTGCCAGCAGCCGGGACTCTAGCACAGATACGCAGTATTTT
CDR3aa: CASSRDSSTDTQYF

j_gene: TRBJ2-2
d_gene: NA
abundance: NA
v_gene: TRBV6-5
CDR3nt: TGTGCCAGCAGTTACTCGACAGGCTTCCAAGGGATGCTGTTTTTT
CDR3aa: CASSYSTGFQGMLFF

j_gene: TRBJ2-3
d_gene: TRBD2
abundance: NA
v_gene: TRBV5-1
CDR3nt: TGCGCCAGCAGCTCCGGACTAGCGGGTGCCCCTAGCACAGATACGCAGTATTTT
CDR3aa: CASSSGLAGAPSTDTQYF